The clone carrying this T cell receptor (beta chain) was detected only a few times. Its antigen is undetermined. A process of 5'RACE template switching, which added a universal primer site and UMIs, was used to make TCR cDNA. TCRdb called the 5' RACE reads again in MiXCR, with one record for every CDR3 protein. Of 300,000 to 400,000 distinct CDR3 sequences in the sample, about 10% were seen once. Trimming removed 5 bases at V and 0 bases at J, with 9 bases between. The CDR3 spans 13 residues. CDR1 and CDR2 (germline): SGHRS, YFSETQ. The data were taken from a study of T cells after yellow fever vaccination. Study-wide results and limits: Peak timing came faster in the weaker secondary response, day 5 versus 15.

The receptor's source is a man between 18 and 35 years old who received the YFV17D yellow fever vaccine. The chain couples TRBV5-1 to TRBJ2-7; no clear D. The sample consisted of CD4+ T cells sorted from PBMCs, taken 45 days after the yellow fever booster vaccination. For the CDR3, the DNA is TGCGCCAGCAGGGCCGGCGGCTCCTACGAGCAGTACTTC. Its protein product is CASRAGGSYEQYF.